Shown below are 27 T cell receptor beta chains from a single sample sequenced in a study of metastatic and nonmetastatic thyroid tumors. There were no patients who had received any treatment before thyroid surgery. MiXCR re-clonotyped the PCR reads for TCRdb. The repertoire consists of about 69,000 clones, with 13% to 15% occurring once and the leading ten covering 6.5%. Sample: blood. The receptors stem from a male donor with papillary thyroid cancer or a benign thyroid nodule (not recorded which). Some clones in this sample may be carry-over from other donors' samples.

This clone has a count of ten or more. This chain links TRBV6-5 with TRBJ2-1; 11 bases fit TRBD2. The germline V gene has CDR1 MNHEY and CDR2 SVGAGI. V lost 2 bases to trimming and J lost 9 bases; unmatched junction nucleotides: 18. The CDR3 totals 19 residues. The CDR3 nucleotides are TGTGCCAGCAGTTACAATAGCGGGAGGGCCTTGCGCGCGGTCGGTGAGCAGTTCTTC. The encoded protein is CASSYNSGRALRAVGEQFF.

This clone was counted at least ten times. The genes are TRBV6-2 or TRBV6-3 and TRBJ1-5; 9 positions match TRBD1. Germline-derived CDR1 and CDR2 are MNHEY and SVGEGT. The V gene end was trimmed by 5 bases and the J gene end by 5 bases; junction bases not matched to a gene: 10. The CDR3 extends over 16 amino acids. The CDR3 coding sequence is TGTGCCAGCAGTCCCTGGGGGGACAGGGTCTATCAGCCCCAGCATTTT. Translation gives CASSPWGDRVYQPQHF.

This clone was observed at least ten times. The chain employs TRBV19 and TRBJ1-1; no clear D. The V gene's germline CDR1 is LNHDA and CDR2 SQIVND (reference sequence). The ends were cut back, 5 bases at V and 0 bases at J, with 16 bases in the middle. The CDR3 has 16 residues. This CDR3 is CASSVGLWQLNTEAFF. The CDR3 coding sequence is TGTGCCAGTAGTGTTGGATTGTGGCAGTTGAACACTGAAGCTTTCTTT. The full variable domain, rest sourced from reference TRBV19 and TRBJ1-1, is DGGITQSPKYLFRKEGQNVTLSCEQNLNHDAMYWYRQDPGQGLRLIYYSQIVNDFQKGDIAEGYSVSREKKESFPLTVTSAQKNPTAFYLCASSVGLWQLNTEAFFGQGTRLTVV.

This clone was detected many times. This rearrangement joins TRBV5-4 to TRBJ2-7; 12 bases are shared with TRBD1. The CDR3 totals 16 residues. Looked up from germline, CDR1 is SGHNT and CDR2 is YYREEE (reference sequence). Trimming removed 0 bases from V and 9 bases from J; junction bases left unmatched: 10. The CDR3 coding sequence is TGTGCCAGCAGCTTGGATCCGGGACAGGGGGCGAGGGGGCAGTACTTC. Amino acid sequence: CASSLDPGQGARGQYF.

This clone appeared many times. This chain joins TRBV6-5 and TRBJ1-1; 7 positions match TRBD1. This CDR3 is built from 14 residues. Germline CDR1 is MNHEY and CDR2 is SVGAGI. V trimming: 2 bases; J trimming: 4 bases; junction bases outside the gene matches: 4. The CDR3 reads CASSYEGAVTEAFF. As DNA, the CDR3 is TGTGCCAGCAGTTACGAGGGGGCGGTCACTGAAGCTTTCTTT.

This clone was observed once. The gene calls are TRBV30 and TRBJ2-7; possibly TRBD1 for D (5 bases). V dropped 2 bases and J dropped 0 bases, with 8 bases sitting between them. Germline assignment: CDR1 GTSNPN and CDR2 SVGIG (reference sequence). CDR3 size: 13 residues. The CDR3 protein is CAWSSGISYEQYF. CDR3 coding DNA: TGTGCCTGGAGTTCAGGGATCTCCTACGAGCAGTACTTC.

This clone was detected ten times or more. The V and J genes are TRBV25-1 and TRBJ1-1; no clear D gene. The CDR3 covers 14 residues. V shed 7 bases and J shed 0 bases, with 12 bases lying between them. Looked up from germline, CDR1 is MGHDK and CDR2 is SYGVNS. The CDR3 is CASKISGMNTEAFF. The DNA of the CDR3 is TGTGCCAGCAAGATTTCGGGGATGAACACTGAAGCTTTCTTT.

In its sample, this clone was seen many times. The chain links TRBV9 to TRBJ2-1, with D hard to call. The CDR3 is 14 residues long. Trimming stripped 3 bases from V and 9 bases from J, with 16 bases between. CDR1 is SGDLS, CDR2 YYNGEE, per germline. The CDR3 reads CASSARPLLSEQFF. For the CDR3, the DNA is TGTGCCAGCAGCGCTAGACCACTTCTAAGTGAGCAGTTCTTC.

This clone occurred many times. The chain uses TRBV24-1 and TRBJ2-1, with 9 nucleotides matching TRBD1. Germline values: CDR1 KGHDR, CDR2 SFDVKD. This CDR3 region has 15 residues. Unmatched junction bases numbered 7, after V lost 3 bases and J lost 8 bases. The CDR3: CATSDPSDRGHEQFF. The CDR3 bases are TGTGCCACCAGTGATCCCTCGGACAGGGGACATGAGCAGTTCTTC.

This clone was seen ten or more times. Other DNA sequences within the sample encode an identical CDR3. The chain employs TRBV19 and TRBJ2-3; 7 bases map to TRBD1. CDR3 length: 15 residues. Germline V lookup: CDR1 LNHDA, CDR2 SQIVND (reference sequence). The J segment lost 0 bases and the V segment lost 5 bases, leaving 5 bases of the junction unmatched. CDR3 DNA sequence: TGTGCCAGTAGTTCCGGGGACAGCAGCACAGATACGCAGTATTTT. Protein sequence: CASSSGDSSTDTQYF.

A note on this clone: This may be a read error, as it is one base from a much larger clone. The chain is built from TRBV20-1 and TRBJ2-5; D remains ambiguous. The CDR3 runs 15 residues. Germline V CDR1 and CDR2: DFQATT, SNEGSKA (reference sequence). CDR3 DNA: TGCAGTGCTAGAGATATCAGCGAGCACCAAGAGGCCCAGTACTTC. This sequence encodes CSARDISEHQEAQYF.

This clone was seen only a few times. This sequence joins TRBV6-2 or TRBV6-3 and TRBJ1-3; 8 positions match TRBD1. V lost 6 bases and J lost 4; bases outside the gene matches: 8. Germline V gene lookup returns CDR1 MNHEY and CDR2 SVGEGT. The CDR3 covers 15 residues. This CDR3 is CASSSGQGVGNTIYF. The CDR3 bases are TGTGCCAGCAGCTCCGGACAGGGAGTGGGAAACACCATATATTTT.

This clone was counted many times. The rearrangement links TRBV6-1 to TRBJ1-1; D remains unclear. The ends were cut back, 5 bases at V and 2 bases at J, with 6 bases in the middle. The V gene's germline CDR1 is MNHNS and CDR2 SASEGT. The CDR3 contains 12 residues. The CDR3 sequence is CASSLPNTEAFF. The DNA of the CDR3 is TGTGCCAGCAGTCTACCCAACACTGAAGCTTTCTTT.

The chain combines TRBV7-2 with TRBJ1-6; D is unclear. Trimming pared 0 bases from V and 14 bases from J, leaving 20 bases between. CDR3 size: 16 residues. Germline CDR1 reads SGHTA; CDR2 reads FQGNSA. The CDR3 sequence: CASSLALGCLRSSLHF. The DNA for the CDR3 is TGTGCCAGCAGCTTAGCGCTGGGCTGCCTAAGATCATCCCTCCACTTT.

This clone occurred many times. The chain employs TRBV2 and TRBJ2-1; 11 positions match TRBD2. The germline gives CDR1 SNHLY, CDR2 FYNNEI. The CDR3 runs 15 residues. The V segment lost 6 bases and the J segment 4 bases; nucleotides outside the gene matches: 5. The CDR3 protein is CASRTGTSGYNEQFF. CDR3 nucleotide sequence: TGTGCCAGCAGGACCGGGACTAGCGGATACAATGAGCAGTTCTTC.

This clone was seen at least ten times. The J gene is TRBJ2-3, the V gene TRBV11-2; D gene uncertain. V was trimmed by 2 bases and J by 0 bases, leaving 9 bases between them. There are 15 residues in the CDR3. Germline V CDR1 and CDR2: SGHAT, FQNNGV. In DNA form, the CDR3 reads TGTGCCAGCAGCTTACTTACGCTAAGCACAGATACGCAGTATTTT. Translation gives CASSLLTLSTDTQYF.

There are many counts of this clone. The J gene is TRBJ2-3, the V gene TRBV7-3, with TRBD1 identical over 9 bases. Germline V lookup: CDR1 SGHTA, CDR2 FQGTGA. The length of the CDR3 is 17 residues. Germline trimming cut 3 bases from V and 4 bases from J; bases unmatched to any gene: 11. For the CDR3, the DNA is TGTGCCAGCAGCTTGGGCCTGACAGGGGGTTCTTCAGATACGCAGTATTTT. This translates into CASSLGLTGGSSDTQYF.

This clone was detected many times. J is TRBJ1-6 and V is TRBV27; the D gene is possibly TRBD1 (5 bases). There are 15 residues in the CDR3. V lost 3 bases to trimming and J lost 1 base, with 7 bases between them. Germline V gives CDR1 MNHEY, CDR2 SMNVEV (reference sequence). In DNA form, the CDR3 reads TGTGCCAGCAGTTTTGGGGGGTCCTATAATTCACCCCTCCACTTT. Residues: CASSFGGSYNSPLHF.

Regarding this clone: A read error may account for a junction end that differs from germline. This same CDR3 is encoded by further DNA sequences in the sample. The gene calls are TRBV11-2 and TRBJ1-1, with D hard to call. Per the germline V gene, CDR1 is SGHAT and CDR2 is FQNNGV. This CDR3 is built from 15 residues. The CDR3 coding sequence is TGTGCCAGCAGCGGGGAGGTGGGGTTGAACACTGAAGCTTTCTTC. Translating gives CASSGEVGLNTEAFF.

The CDR3: CASSPRVTGIETQYF. The CDR3, as DNA: TGTGCCAGTAGTCCTCGAGTGACGGGGATAGAGACCCAGTACTTC. V gene TRBV19 combines with J gene TRBJ2-5, with D possibly being TRBD2 (5 bases). CDR3 size: 15 residues. Trimming removed 5 bases at V and 4 bases at J, with 17 bases between. CDR1 and CDR2 from the germline V gene are LNHDA and SQIVND (reference sequence).

This clone was recorded once. This chain connects TRBV5-5 to TRBJ1-2; possible D gene TRBD1, 5 bases. This CDR3 region has 13 residues. V lost 6 bases to trimming and J lost 3 bases, with 12 bases between them. The germline gives CDR1 SGHKS, CDR2 YYEKEE (reference sequence). CDR3 DNA sequence: TGTGCCAGCATCCCCGACAGAGACTATGGCTACACCTTC. Protein product: CASIPDRDYGYTF.

On this clone: A much larger clone is a single base away; this may be a read error. The chain combines TRBV4-1 with TRBJ1-2; D is possibly TRBD1 (5 bases). V lost 4 bases, J lost 8 bases, and 23 bases lay in between. From germline, CDR1 is MGHRA and CDR2 YSYEKL. The CDR3 runs 16 residues. The CDR3: CASSLDPVYRLRGYTF. DNA for the CDR3: TGCGCCAGCAGCCTCGACCCGGTGTACAGGCTGAGAGGCTACACCTTC.

This clone has at least ten counts. V is TRBV5-5 and J is TRBJ2-1, with D hard to call. V was trimmed by 1 base and J by 9 bases, leaving 11 bases between them. Germline CDR1 and CDR2: SGHKS and YYEKEE (reference sequence). The CDR3 runs 13 residues. The DNA of the CDR3 is TGTGCCAGCAGCTTGAGCCCCCCACGTGAGCAGTTCTTC. This gives the protein CASSLSPPREQFF.

This clone has just one count. V and J are TRBV5-1 and TRBJ1-2; D is undetermined. Between the trimmed V and J ends, which lost 2 bases and 0 bases, there was a span of 11 bases. The germline V gene encodes CDR1 SGHRS and CDR2 YFSETQ. CDR3 size: 15 residues. The CDR3 sequence is CASSFAQSPNYGYTF. CDR3 sequence (DNA): TGCGCCAGCAGCTTCGCACAGTCCCCTAACTATGGCTACACCTTC.

This clone was seen repeatedly, ten times or more. The chain couples TRBV19 to TRBJ2-1; either TRBD1 or TRBD2 may supply D (5 bases each). Germline V lookup: CDR1 LNHDA, CDR2 SQIVND (reference sequence). The V and J ends lost 1 base and 2 bases respectively, with 12 bases between them. This CDR3 comprises 16 residues. The CDR3 sequence: CASSIGWDDTYNEQFF. CDR3 coding DNA: TGTGCCAGTAGTATAGGTTGGGACGATACCTACAATGAGCAGTTCTTC.

The table lists this clone with a few counts. This sample includes further DNA sequences coding for the same CDR3. The genes are TRBV7-9 and TRBJ2-4; D could derive from TRBD1 or TRBD2 (5 bases each). Looked up from germline, CDR1 is SEHNR and CDR2 is FQNEAQ (reference sequence). V was clipped by 0 bases and J by 9 bases, with 21 bases between them. The CDR3 extends over 17 amino acids. The CDR3 spells CASSLARPGRRSGIQYF. The CDR3 nucleotides read TGTGCCAGCAGCTTAGCCCGCCCGGGACGGAGGTCAGGCATTCAGTACTTC. Together with reference TRBV7-9 and TRBJ2-4, the CDR3 gives the full variable domain: DTGVSQNPRHKITKRGQNVTFRCDPISEHNRLYWYRQTLGQGPEFLTYFQNEAQLEKSRLLSDRFSAERPKGSFSTLEIQRTEQGDSAMYLCASSLARPGRRSGIQYFGAGTRLSVL.

This clone showed up many times. The chain carries TRBV12-3 or TRBV12-4 and TRBJ2-3, with 8 bases identical to TRBD1. V dropped 6 bases and J dropped 5; count of bases not matched to a gene: 7. The length of the CDR3 is 14 residues. CDR3 in DNA: TGTGCCAGCAGACCCGGGACAGGTGTAGATACGCAGTATTTT. This sequence encodes CASRPGTGVDTQYF.